The sequence of this T cell receptor (beta chain) was determined in a study of OX40 agonist ivuxolimab in advanced cancers. On the study more broadly: Patients undergoing dose escalation presented with hepatocellular carcinoma, melanoma, renal cell or head and neck cancer. Prior therapy, whether anti-PD-1, anti-PD-L1 or anti-CTLA-4, was allowed, and less than 45% had some.

Produced via immunoSEQ multiplex PCR; TCRdb's table is partial and in-frame only. The table lists tens of thousands of clones, about 85% of them singletons. The germline CDR1 and CDR2 sequences are LNHDA and SQIVND (reference sequence). The V end was cut by 3 bases, the J end by 5 bases, with 7 bases between. The CDR3 contains 12 residues. This sample comprised CD4+ or CD8+ T cells sorted from blood, obtained in a trial of the OX40 agonist ivuxolimab. The V call is TRBV19, the J call TRBJ1-1; TRBD1 is a possible D gene (5 bases). The clonotype originates from an adult with an advanced solid tumor such as melanoma, head and neck, liver or kidney cancer. CDR3 loop: CASSIRGTEAFF. In nucleotides, the CDR3 is TGTGCCAGTAGTATCCGGGGGACTGAAGCTTTCTTT.